Listed below are T cell receptor beta chains from one sample, sequenced in a study of blood T cell repertoires in COVID-19. TCRdb keeps only in-frame clones here, not all; method: immunoSEQ multiplex PCR. The sample records about 110,000 clones, 70% to 80% being singletons. The sample comprised peripheral blood. These receptors were obtained from a woman aged 60-75 years with acute or convalescent COVID-19. Each CDR3 is given with its conserved first and last residue. The D gene is left open where the match is weak. Some rows mark clone size as missing; the rest say once, few, many or name a class of expanded clone.

J gene,CDR3 length,D gene,clone size,V gene,CDR3 DNA,CDR3 protein
TRBJ1-2,15,TRBD1,-,TRBV15,TGTGCCACCAGCAGAGATCGGGGGACAGGAGGGGGCTACACCTTC,CATSRDRGTGGGYTF
TRBJ2-3,17,TRBD1,-,TRBV28,TGTGCCAGCAGTTCGTATCCGGGACAGGGGGTCACAGATACGCAGTATTTT,CASSSYPGQGVTDTQYF
TRBJ1-1,14,-,-,TRBV19,TGTGCCAGTAGACCTCAGGGGAGGAACACTGAAGCTTTCTTT,CASRPQGRNTEAFF
TRBJ1-1,14,TRBD1,-,TRBV4-3,TGCGCCAGCAGCCCGGGACAGATGAACACTGAAGCTTTCTTT,CASSPGQMNTEAFF
TRBJ2-7,13,-,few,TRBV5-4,TGTGCCAGCAGCCCGCGGGACAGCCACGAGCAGTACTTC,CASSPRDSHEQYF
TRBJ2-7,13,-,few,TRBV19,TGTGCCAGTAGTATGGGCAGGGGCTACGAGCAGTACTTC,CASSMGRGYEQYF
TRBJ2-1,15,TRBD2,-,TRBV3-1/TRBV3-2,TGTGCCAGCAGCCAGACTAGCGGGGCTGGCAATGAGCAGTTCTTC,CASSQTSGAGNEQFF
TRBJ1-4,15,TRBD1,few,TRBV14,TGTGCCAGCAGCCAAGCCGACAGGGTCTCTGAAAAACTGTTTTTT,CASSQADRVSEKLFF
TRBJ2-5,15,TRBD2,-,TRBV2,TGTGCCAGCAGTGAAGCGCTAGCGGGGAAGAAGACCCAGTACTTC,CASSEALAGKKTQYF
TRBJ1-1,13,-,-,TRBV12-3/TRBV12-4,TGTGCCAGCAGTCGTCACAGGGAGAGTGAAGCTTTCTTT,CASSRHRESEAFF
TRBJ1-1,16,-,-,TRBV13,TGTGCCAGCAGCTTATCCTGGGTGGGGGGGAACACTGAAGCTTTCTTT,CASSLSWVGGNTEAFF
TRBJ1-4,13,TRBD1,-,TRBV10-3,TGTGCCATCAGTGAGAGGGACAGTGAAAAACTGTTTTTT,CAISERDSEKLFF
TRBJ1-2,11,-,-,TRBV3-1/TRBV3-2,TGTGCCAGCAGCCTCACGGACAGCTACACCTTC,CASSLTDSYTF
TRBJ2-3,12,-,-,TRBV30,TGTGCCTGGAACAGGGTCGGGGATACGCAGTATTTT,CAWNRVGDTQYF
TRBJ2-7,16,TRBD2,many,TRBV3-1/TRBV3-2,TGTGCCAGCAGACCGACTAGCGGGGGGACACTCTACGAGCAGTACTTC,CASRPTSGGTLYEQYF
TRBJ2-7,14,TRBD1,-,TRBV11-2,TGTGCCAGCAGCATAGGACAGGGTACCTACGAGCAGTACTTC,CASSIGQGTYEQYF
TRBJ1-6,14,-,-,TRBV7-9,TGTGCCAGCAGCGCACCGGGATACGATTCACCCCTCCACTTT,CASSAPGYDSPLHF
TRBJ2-5,14,-,-,TRBV7-9,TGTGCCAGCAGCTTAGAGACAGGGAGGGAGACCCAGTACTTC,CASSLETGRETQYF
TRBJ1-5,18,TRBD1,few,TRBV19,TGTGCCAGTAGTATCGGGACAGGGGGTCAGGTCGGCAATCAGCCCCAGCATTTT,CASSIGTGGQVGNQPQHF
TRBJ2-5,14,-,-,TRBV7-2,TGTGCCAGCAGCTTACGTTCAGGCCAAGAGACCCAGTACTTC,CASSLRSGQETQYF
TRBJ1-5,14,-,-,TRBV27,TGTGCCAGCAGTCCCATGGGGGGAAGGCAGCCCCAGCATTTT,CASSPMGGRQPQHF
TRBJ1-5,16,TRBD1,-,TRBV10-3,TGTGCCATCAGCGAAAGTTTTTGGGACAGTAATCAGCCCCAGCATTTT,CAISESFWDSNQPQHF
TRBJ1-2,12,-,once,TRBV6-5,TGTGCCAGCAGGGACATCTTCTATGGCTACACCTTC,CASRDIFYGYTF
TRBJ2-2,16,TRBD1,-,TRBV19,TGTGCCAGTAGTGCCCGACAGGGGGCGCCATCCGGGGAGCTGTTTTTT,CASSARQGAPSGELFF
TRBJ2-5,16,TRBD2,-,TRBV7-2,TGTGCCAGCAGCTTAGGGTTGAGCGGGGGGGAAGAGACCCAGTACTTC,CASSLGLSGGEETQYF